This TCR beta chain is from a study of OX40 agonist ivuxolimab in advanced cancers. Study overall: Patients undergoing dose escalation presented with hepatocellular carcinoma, melanoma, renal cell or head and neck cancer. Findings and limits, study-wide: Doses of 0.1 to 3.0 mg/kg were accompanied by clonal expansion of CD4+ and CD8+ blood T cells by week 6.

The germline CDR1 and CDR2 sequences are KGHSH and LQKENI. The V and J ends lost 7 bases and 6 bases respectively, with 12 bases between them. The CDR3 is 13 residues long. In the case of this clone: The antigen remains unidentified.

Libraries were prepared by immunoSEQ multiplex PCR; TCRdb keeps only in-frame clonotypes and omits some of them. The sample holds about 90,000 clones; roughly 93% are singletons and the top ten take 0.33%. The rearrangement uses TRBV18 and TRBJ2-2; a possible D gene is TRBD2 (6 bases). This specimen consisted of CD4+ or CD8+ T cells sorted from blood, obtained in a trial of the OX40 agonist ivuxolimab. The origin of this receptor is an adult with an advanced solid tumor such as melanoma, head and neck, liver or kidney cancer. This CDR3 reads CASLGTLAGELFF. CDR3 nucleotides: TGTGCCAGCTTGGGGACTTTGGCCGGGGAGCTGTTTTTT. Drawing the rest from reference TRBV18 and TRBJ2-2, the complete variable domain is NAGVMQNPRHLVRRRGQEARLRCSPMKGHSHVYWYRQLPEEGLKFMVYLQKENIIDESGMPKERFSAEFPKEGPSILRIQQVVRGDSAAYFCASLGTLAGELFFGEGSRLTVL.